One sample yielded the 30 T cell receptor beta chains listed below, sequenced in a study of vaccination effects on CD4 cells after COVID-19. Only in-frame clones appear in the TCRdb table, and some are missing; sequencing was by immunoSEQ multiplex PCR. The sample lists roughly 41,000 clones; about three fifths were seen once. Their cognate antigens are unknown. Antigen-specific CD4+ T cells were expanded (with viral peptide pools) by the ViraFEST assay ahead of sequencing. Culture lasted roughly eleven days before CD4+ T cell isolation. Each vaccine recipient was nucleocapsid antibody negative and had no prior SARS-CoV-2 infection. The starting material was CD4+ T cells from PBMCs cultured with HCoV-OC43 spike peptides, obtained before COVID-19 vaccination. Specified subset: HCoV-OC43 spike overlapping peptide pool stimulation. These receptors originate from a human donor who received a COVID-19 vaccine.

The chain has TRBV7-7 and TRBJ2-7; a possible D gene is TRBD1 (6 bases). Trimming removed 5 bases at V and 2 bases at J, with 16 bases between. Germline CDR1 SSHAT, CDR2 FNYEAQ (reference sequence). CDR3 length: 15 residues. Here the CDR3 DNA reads TGTGCCAGCAGCCCCTATCCGGACAGTGCCTACGAGCAGTACTTC. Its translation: CASSPYPDSAYEQYF. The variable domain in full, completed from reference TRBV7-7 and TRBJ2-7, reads GAGVSQSPRYKVTKRGQDVTLRCDPISSHATLYWYQQALGQGPEFLTYFNYEAQPDKSGLPSDRFSAERPEGSISTLTIQRTEQRDSAMYRCASSPYPDSAYEQYFGPGTRLTVT.

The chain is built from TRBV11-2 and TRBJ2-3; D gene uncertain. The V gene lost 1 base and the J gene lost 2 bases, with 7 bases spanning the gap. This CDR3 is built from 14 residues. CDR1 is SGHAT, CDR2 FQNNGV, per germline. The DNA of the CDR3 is TGTGCCAGCAGCTTAGGACCCACCACAGATACGCAGTATTTT. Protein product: CASSLGPTTDTQYF.

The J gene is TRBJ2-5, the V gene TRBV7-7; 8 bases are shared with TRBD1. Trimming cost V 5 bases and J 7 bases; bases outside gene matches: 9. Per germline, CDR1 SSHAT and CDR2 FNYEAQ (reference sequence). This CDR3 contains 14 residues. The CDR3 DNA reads TGTGCCAGCAGCCCCGTGGCCGGGACAGGGACCCAGTACTTC. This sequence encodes CASSPVAGTGTQYF.

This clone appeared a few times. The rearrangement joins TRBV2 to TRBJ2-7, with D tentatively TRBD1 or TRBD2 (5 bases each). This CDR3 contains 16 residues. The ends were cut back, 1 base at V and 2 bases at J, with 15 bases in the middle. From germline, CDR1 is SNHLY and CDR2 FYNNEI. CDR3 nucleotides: TGTGCCAGCAGTGAAGAGGGGACGGTCCTCACCTACGAGCAGTACTTC. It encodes CASSEEGTVLTYEQYF.

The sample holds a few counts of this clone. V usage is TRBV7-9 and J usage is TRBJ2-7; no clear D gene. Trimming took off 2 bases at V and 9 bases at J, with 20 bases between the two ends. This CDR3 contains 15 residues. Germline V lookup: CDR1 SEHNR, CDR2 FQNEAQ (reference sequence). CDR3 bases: TGTGCCAGCAGCTTACGAGCCCCGAGAGAACACGGGCAGTACTTC. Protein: CASSLRAPREHGQYF.

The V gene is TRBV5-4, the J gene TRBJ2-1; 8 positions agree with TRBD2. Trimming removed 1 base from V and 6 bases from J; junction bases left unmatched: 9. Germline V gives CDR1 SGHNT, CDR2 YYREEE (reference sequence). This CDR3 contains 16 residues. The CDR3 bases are TGTGCCAGCAGCTTGCCGGGTAGCGGGACCTTCAATGAGCAGTTCTTC. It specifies CASSLPGSGTFNEQFF.

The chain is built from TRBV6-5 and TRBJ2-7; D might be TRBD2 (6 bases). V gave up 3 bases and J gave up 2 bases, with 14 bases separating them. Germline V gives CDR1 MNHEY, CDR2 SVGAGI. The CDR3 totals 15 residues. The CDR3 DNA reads TGTGCCAGCAGTTATGGACTAAGTCGTCCCTACGAGCAGTACTTC. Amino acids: CASSYGLSRPYEQYF.

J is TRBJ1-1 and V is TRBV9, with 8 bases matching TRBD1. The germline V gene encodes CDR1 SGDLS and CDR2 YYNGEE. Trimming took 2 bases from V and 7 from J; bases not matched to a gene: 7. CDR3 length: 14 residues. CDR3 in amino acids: CASSVEGQALEAFF. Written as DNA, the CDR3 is TGTGCCAGCAGCGTCGAGGGACAGGCTCTTGAAGCTTTCTTT.

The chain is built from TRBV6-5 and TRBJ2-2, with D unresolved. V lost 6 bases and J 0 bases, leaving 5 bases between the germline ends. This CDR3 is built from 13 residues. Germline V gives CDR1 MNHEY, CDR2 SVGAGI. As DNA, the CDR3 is TGTGCCAGCAGAATACCGAACACCGGGGAGCTGTTTTTT. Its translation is CASRIPNTGELFF.

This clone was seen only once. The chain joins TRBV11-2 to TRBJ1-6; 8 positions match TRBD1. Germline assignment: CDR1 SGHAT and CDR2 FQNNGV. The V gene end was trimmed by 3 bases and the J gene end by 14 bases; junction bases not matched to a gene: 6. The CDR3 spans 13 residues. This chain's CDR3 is CASSLGTGESLHF. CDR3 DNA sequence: TGTGCCAGCAGCTTGGGGACAGGCGAATCCCTCCACTTT.

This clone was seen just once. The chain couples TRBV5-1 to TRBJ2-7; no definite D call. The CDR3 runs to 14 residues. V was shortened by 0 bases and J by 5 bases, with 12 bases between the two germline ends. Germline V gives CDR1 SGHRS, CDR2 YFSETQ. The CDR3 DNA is TGCGCCAGCAGCTTGGGGTCGTGGAGAGACGAGCAGTACTTC. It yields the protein CASSLGSWRDEQYF.

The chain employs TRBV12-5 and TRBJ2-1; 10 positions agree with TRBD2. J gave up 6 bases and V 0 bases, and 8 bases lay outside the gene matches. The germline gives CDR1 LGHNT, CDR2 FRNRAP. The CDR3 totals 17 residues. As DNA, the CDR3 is TGTGCTAGTGGTTTGGTATTCCAGCGGGAGGGCTTCAATGAGCAGTTCTTC. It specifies CASGLVFQREGFNEQFF. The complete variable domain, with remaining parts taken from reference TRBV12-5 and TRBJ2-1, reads DARVTQTPRHKVTEMGQEVTMRCQPILGHNTVFWYRQTMMQGLELLAYFRNRAPLDDSGMPKDRFSAEMPDATLATLKIQPSEPRDSAVYFCASGLVFQREGFNEQFFGPGTRLTVL.

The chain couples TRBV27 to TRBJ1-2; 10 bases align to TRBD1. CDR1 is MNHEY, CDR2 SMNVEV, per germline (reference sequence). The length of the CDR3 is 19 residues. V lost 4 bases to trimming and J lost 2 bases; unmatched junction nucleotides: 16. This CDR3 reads CASSSHDRGLGLLNYGYTF. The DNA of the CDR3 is TGTGCCAGCAGTTCCCACGACAGGGGGCTAGGGCTACTCAACTATGGCTACACCTTC.

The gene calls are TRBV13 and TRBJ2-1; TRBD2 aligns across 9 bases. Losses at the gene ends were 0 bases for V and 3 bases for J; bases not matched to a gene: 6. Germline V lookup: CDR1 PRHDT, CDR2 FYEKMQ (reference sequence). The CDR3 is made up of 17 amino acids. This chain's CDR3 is CASSLGVSGSIYNEQFF. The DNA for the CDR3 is TGTGCCAGCAGCTTAGGCGTTAGCGGGAGTATCTACAATGAGCAGTTCTTC.

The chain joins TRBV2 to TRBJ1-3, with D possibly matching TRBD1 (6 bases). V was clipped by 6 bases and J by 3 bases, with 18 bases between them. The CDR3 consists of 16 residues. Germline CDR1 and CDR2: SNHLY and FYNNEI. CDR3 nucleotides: TGTGCCAGCAGGACGGACAGTTCTAATGGTGGAAACACCATATATTTT. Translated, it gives CASRTDSSNGGNTIYF. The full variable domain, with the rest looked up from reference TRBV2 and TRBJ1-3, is EPEVTQTPSHQVTQMGQEVILRCVPISNHLYFYWYRQILGQKVEFLVSFYNNEISEKSEIFDDQFSVERPDGSNFTLKIRSTKLEDSAMYFCASRTDSSNGGNTIYFGEGSWLTVV.

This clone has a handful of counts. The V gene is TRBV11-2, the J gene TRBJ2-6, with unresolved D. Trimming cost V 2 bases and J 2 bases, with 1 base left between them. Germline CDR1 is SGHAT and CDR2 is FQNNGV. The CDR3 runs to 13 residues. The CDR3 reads CASSLTGANVLTF. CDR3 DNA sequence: TGTGCCAGCAGCTTAACTGGGGCCAACGTCCTGACTTTC.

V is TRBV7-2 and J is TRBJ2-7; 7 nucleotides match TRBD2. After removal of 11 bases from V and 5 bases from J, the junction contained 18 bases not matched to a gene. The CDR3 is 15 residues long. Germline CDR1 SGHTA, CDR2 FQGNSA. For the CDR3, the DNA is TGTGCCGTAATAGCGGTCGGACTAGGTGTTAACGAGCAGTACTTC. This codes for CAVIAVGLGVNEQYF.

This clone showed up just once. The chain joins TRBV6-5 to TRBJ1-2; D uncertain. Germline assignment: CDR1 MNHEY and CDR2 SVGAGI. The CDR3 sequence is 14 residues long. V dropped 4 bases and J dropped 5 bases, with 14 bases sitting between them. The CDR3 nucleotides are TGTGCCAGCAGTTCACCAGGACGTTGGTATGGCTACACCTTC. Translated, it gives CASSSPGRWYGYTF.

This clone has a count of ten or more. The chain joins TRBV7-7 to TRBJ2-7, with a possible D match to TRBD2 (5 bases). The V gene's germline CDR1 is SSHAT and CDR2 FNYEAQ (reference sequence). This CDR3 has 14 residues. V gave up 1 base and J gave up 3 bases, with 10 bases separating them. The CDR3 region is CASSLGEKHYEQYF. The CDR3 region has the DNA TGTGCCAGCAGCTTAGGGGAGAAACACTACGAGCAGTACTTC.

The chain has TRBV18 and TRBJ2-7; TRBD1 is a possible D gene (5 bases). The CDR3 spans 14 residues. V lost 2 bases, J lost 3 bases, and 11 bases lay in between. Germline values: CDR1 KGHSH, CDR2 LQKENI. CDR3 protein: CASSPTTAFYEQYF. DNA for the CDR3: TGTGCCAGCTCACCAACGACAGCCTTCTACGAGCAGTACTTC.

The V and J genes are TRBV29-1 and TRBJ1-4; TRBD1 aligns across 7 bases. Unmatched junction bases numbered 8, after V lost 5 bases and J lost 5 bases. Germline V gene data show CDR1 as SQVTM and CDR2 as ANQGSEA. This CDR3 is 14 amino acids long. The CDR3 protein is CSVTYSGGNEKLFF. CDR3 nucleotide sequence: TGCAGCGTTACCTATTCAGGGGGGAATGAAAAACTGTTTTTT.

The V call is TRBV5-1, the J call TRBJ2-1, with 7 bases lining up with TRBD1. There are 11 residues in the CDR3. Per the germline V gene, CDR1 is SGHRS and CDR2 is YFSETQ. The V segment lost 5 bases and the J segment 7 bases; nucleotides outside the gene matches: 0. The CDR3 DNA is TGCGCCAGCAGACAGGGGAATGAGCAGTTCTTC. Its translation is CASRQGNEQFF.

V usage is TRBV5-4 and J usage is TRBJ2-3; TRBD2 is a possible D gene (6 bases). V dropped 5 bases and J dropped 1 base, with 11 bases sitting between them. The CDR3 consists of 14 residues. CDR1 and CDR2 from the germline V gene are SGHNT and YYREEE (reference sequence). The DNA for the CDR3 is TGTGCCAGCAGATGGGACTCTGGCACAGATACGCAGTATTTT. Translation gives CASRWDSGTDTQYF.

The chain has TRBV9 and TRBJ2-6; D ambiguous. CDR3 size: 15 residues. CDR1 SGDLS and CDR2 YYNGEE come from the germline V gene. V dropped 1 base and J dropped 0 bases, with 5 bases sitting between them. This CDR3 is CASSVPRSGANVLTF. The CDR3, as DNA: TGTGCCAGCAGCGTACCGCGCTCTGGGGCCAACGTCCTGACTTTC. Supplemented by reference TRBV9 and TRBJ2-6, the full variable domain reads DSGVTQTPKHLITATGQRVTLRCSPRSGDLSVYWYQQSLDQGLQFLIQYYNGEERAKGNILERFSAQQFPDLHSELNLSSLELGDSALYFCASSVPRSGANVLTFGAGSRLTVL.

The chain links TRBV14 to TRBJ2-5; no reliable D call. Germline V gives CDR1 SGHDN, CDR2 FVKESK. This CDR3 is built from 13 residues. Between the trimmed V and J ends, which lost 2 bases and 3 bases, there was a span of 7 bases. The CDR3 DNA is TGTGCCAGCAGCCAACTTAGTAAAGAGACCCAGTACTTC. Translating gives CASSQLSKETQYF.

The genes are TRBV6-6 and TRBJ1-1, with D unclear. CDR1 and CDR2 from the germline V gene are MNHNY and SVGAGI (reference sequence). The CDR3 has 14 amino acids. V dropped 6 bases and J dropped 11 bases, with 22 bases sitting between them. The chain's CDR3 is CASRTHRFSVDAFF. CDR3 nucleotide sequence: TGTGCCAGCAGGACCCACCGATTTTCAGTGGACGCTTTCTTT.

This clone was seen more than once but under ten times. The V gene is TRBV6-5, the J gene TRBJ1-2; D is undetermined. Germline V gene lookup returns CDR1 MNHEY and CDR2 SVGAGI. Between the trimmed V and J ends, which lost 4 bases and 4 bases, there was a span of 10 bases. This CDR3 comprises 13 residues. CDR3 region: CASSSAVTYGYTF. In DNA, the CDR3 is TGTGCCAGCAGTTCGGCGGTTACCTATGGCTACACCTTC.

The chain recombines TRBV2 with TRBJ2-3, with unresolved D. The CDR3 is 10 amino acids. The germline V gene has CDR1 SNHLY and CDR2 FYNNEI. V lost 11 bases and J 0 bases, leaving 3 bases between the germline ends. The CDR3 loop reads CALSTDTQYF. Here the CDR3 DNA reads TGTGCCTTGAGCACAGATACGCAGTATTTT.

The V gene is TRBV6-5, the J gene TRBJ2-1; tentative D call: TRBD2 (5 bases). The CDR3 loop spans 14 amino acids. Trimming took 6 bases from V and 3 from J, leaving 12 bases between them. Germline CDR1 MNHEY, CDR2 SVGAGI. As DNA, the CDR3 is TGTGCCAGCAGGTTAGCGAGAGGCTACAATGAGCAGTTCTTC. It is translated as CASRLARGYNEQFF.

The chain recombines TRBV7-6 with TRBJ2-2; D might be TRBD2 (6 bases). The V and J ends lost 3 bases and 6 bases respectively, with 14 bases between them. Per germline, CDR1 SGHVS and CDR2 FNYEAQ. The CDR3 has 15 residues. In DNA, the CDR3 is TGTGCCAGCAGCTTGGGGACTCCTAGTGCCGGGGAGCTGTTTTTT. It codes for CASSLGTPSAGELFF.